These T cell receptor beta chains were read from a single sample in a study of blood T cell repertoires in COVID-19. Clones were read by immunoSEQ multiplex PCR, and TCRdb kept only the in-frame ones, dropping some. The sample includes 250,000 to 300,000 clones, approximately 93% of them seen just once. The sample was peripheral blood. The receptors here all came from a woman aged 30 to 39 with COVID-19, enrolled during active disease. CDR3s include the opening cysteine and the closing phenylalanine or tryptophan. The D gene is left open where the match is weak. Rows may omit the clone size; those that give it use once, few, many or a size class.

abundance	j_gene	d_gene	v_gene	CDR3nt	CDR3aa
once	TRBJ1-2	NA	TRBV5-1	TGCGCCAGCAGCGACCCACAGGGAGGGGATGGCTACACCTTC	CASSDPQGGDGYTF
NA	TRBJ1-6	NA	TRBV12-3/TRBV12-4	TGTGCCAGCAGTTTATGGGGGGGGCCCCTCCACTTT	CASSLWGGPLHF
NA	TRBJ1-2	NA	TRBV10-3	TGTGCCATCAGTGAGGGGGCCTATGGCTACACCTTC	CAISEGAYGYTF
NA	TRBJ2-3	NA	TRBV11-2	TGTGCCAGCAGCTTAGATACGGGGGGCACAGATACGCAGTATTTT	CASSLDTGGTDTQYF
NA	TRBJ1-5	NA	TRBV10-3	TGTGCCATCAGTACAGGATTGACGCCCCAGCATTTT	CAISTGLTPQHF
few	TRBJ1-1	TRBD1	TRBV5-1	TGCGCCAGCACAACGGGACAGATGAACACTGAAGCTTTCTTT	CASTTGQMNTEAFF
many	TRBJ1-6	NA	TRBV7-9	TGTGCCAGCAGCCCGCCAGGACAGCTTAATTCACCCCTCCACTTT	CASSPPGQLNSPLHF
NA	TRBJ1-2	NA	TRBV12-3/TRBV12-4	TGTGCCAGCAGTTTAGGTGCGGGGGATGGCTACACCTTC	CASSLGAGDGYTF
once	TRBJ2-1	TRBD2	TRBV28	TGTGCCAGCACCCGGAGAGGGAAGGGCGCGGGGGATACCGACGATGAGCAGTTCTTC	CASTRRGKGAGDTDDEQFF
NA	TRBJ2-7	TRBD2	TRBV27	TGTGCCAGCAGTTTACAACTAGCGGGAGCCTACGAGCAGTACTTC	CASSLQLAGAYEQYF
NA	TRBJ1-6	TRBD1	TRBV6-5	TGTGCCAGCAGGACGGGACAGGGAGATAATTCACCCCTCCACTTT	CASRTGQGDNSPLHF
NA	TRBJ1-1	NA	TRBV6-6	TGTGCCAGCCTTTTGGGGGGTATGAACACTGAAGCTTTCTTT	CASLLGGMNTEAFF
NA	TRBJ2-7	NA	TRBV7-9	TGTGCCAGTAGCGCGGGACCCTACGAGCAGTACTTC	CASSAGPYEQYF
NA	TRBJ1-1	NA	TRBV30	TGTGCCTGGGGCCGCACTGAAGCTTTCTTT	CAWGRTEAFF
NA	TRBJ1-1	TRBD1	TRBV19	TGTGCCTCAGGACAGGGTGACCCTGCCGGAATGACTGAAGCTTTCTTT	CASGQGDPAGMTEAFF
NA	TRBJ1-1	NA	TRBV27	TGTGCCAGCAGTTTCAATCTGAACACTGAAGCTTTCTTT	CASSFNLNTEAFF
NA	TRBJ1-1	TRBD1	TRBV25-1	TGTGCCAGCAGTGAGAGGGGGCTAATAGGGACTGAAGCTTTCTTT	CASSERGLIGTEAFF
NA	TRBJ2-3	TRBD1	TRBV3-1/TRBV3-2	TGTGCCAGCAGCCAAGATGGGAAGGGGGCTGATACGCAGTATTTT	CASSQDGKGADTQYF
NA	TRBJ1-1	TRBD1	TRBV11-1	TGTGCCAGCAGCCTGGGACAGGGCGGGATGAACACTGAAGCTTTCTTT	CASSLGQGGMNTEAFF
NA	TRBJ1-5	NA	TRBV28	TGTGCCATCCTGGGGGGGGGTAGCAATCAGCCCCAGCATTTT	CAILGGGSNQPQHF
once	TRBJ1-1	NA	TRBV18	TGTGCCAGCTCACCACGAGGTCCCACTGAAGCTTTCTTT	CASSPRGPTEAFF
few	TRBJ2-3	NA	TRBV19	TGTGCCAGTAGTCCGTTCGGAGGGGGCACAGATACGCAGTATTTT	CASSPFGGGTDTQYF
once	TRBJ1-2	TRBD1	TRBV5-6	TGTGCCAGCAGCGTACCGACAGGGGGAAACTATGGCTACACCTTC	CASSVPTGGNYGYTF
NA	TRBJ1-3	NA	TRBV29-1	TGCAGCGTTGACCTCGGCTCTGGAAACACCATATATTTT	CSVDLGSGNTIYF
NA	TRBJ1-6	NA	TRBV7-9	TGTGCCAGCAGCTTAGGACAGCAGAATTCACCCCTCCACTTT	CASSLGQQNSPLHF
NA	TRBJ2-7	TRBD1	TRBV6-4	TGTGCCAGCAGTGACAGGCTCAGGGGGCGGAACGAGCAGTACTTC	CASSDRLRGRNEQYF
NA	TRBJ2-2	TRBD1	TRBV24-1	TGTGCCACCAGTGATTTTTCGACAGGGGGCACCGGGGAGCTGTTTTTT	CATSDFSTGGTGELFF
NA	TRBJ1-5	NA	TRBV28	TGTGCCAGCGAGGGCCGTAATCAGCCCCAGCATTTT	CASEGRNQPQHF
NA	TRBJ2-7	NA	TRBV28	TGTGCCAGCAGTTCGGGGTACTACGAGCAGTACTTC	CASSSGYYEQYF
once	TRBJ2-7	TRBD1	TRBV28	TGTGCCAGCAGTACTACTGACAGGGGGCCCTACGAGCAGTACTTC	CASSTTDRGPYEQYF
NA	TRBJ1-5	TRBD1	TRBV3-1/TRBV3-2	TGTGCCAGCAGCCAGGGTACAGGGGGCACTCAGCCCCAGCATTTT	CASSQGTGGTQPQHF
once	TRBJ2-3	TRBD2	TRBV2	TGTGCCAGCGTTTTTGGACTAGCCGGCACAGATACGCAGTATTTT	CASVFGLAGTDTQYF
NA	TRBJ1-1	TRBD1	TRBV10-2	TGCGCCAGGGGGACAGGGACGAACACTGAAGCTTTCTTT	CARGTGTNTEAFF
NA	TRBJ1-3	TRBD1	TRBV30	TGTGCCTGGAGTGGAGGGGGCAGCACCCCCATATATTTT	CAWSGGGSTPIYF
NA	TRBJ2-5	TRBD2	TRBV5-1	TGCGCCAGCAGTAGGAACCCGCGGGAGATCTTAGAGACCCAGTACTTC	CASSRNPREILETQYF
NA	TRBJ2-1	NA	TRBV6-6	TGTGCCAGCAGTTACTCGAGAGTAGCGGCGGAGCAGTTCTTC	CASSYSRVAAEQFF
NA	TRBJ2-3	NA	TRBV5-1	TGCGCCAGCAGCTTTGACTACACTAGCACAGATACGCAGTATTTT	CASSFDYTSTDTQYF
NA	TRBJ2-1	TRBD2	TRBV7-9	TGTGCCAGCAGCCCGAGACTAGCGGGAGGGGACAATGAGCAGTTCTTC	CASSPRLAGGDNEQFF
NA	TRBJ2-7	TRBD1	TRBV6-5	TGTGCCACCAGGGACAGGGACTACGAGCAGTACTTC	CATRDRDYEQYF
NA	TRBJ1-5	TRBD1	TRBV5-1	TGCGCCAGCAGCCTAGGCGGGACAGGGGGCGAGCCCCAGCATTTT	CASSLGGTGGEPQHF
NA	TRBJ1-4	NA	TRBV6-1	TGTGCCAGCAGTGAAGTCTCGAGGGATCCGTTTTTT	CASSEVSRDPFF
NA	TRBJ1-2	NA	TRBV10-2	TGCGCCACCGCCGTGGAGATCCTCTATGGCTACACCTTC	CATAVEILYGYTF
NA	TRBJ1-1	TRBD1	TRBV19	TGTGCCAGTACGCATAGAAGGACAGGGGGGAACACTGAAGCTTTCTTT	CASTHRRTGGNTEAFF